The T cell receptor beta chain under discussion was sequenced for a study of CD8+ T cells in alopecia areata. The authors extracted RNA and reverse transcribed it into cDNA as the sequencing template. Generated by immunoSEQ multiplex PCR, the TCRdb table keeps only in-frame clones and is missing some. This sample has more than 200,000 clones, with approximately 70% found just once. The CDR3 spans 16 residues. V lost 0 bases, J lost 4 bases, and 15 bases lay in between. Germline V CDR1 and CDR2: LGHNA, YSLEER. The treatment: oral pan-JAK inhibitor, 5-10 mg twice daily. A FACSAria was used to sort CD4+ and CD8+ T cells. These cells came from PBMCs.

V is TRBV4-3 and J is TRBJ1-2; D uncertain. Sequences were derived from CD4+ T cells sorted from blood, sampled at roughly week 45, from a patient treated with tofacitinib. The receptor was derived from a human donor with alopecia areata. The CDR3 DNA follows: TGCGCCAGCAGCCAAGAATCCCAGACTGGGAGCTATGGCTACACCTTC. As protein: CASSQESQTGSYGYTF.